This note documents a single T cell receptor beta chain sequence. The entry originates in a study of blood T cell repertoires in COVID-19. CDR1 and CDR2 (germline): SNHLY, FYNNEI. The CDR3 totals 17 residues. J was trimmed by 0 bases and V by 5 bases; bases with no gene match: 7. Assay: immunoSEQ multiplex PCR; the TCRdb copy retains only in-frame clones and omits some. The sample has 55,000 to 70,000 clones; about 86% are singletons. This chain uses TRBV2 with TRBJ2-1, with 10 bases identical to TRBD2. Specimen: peripheral blood. The sequence came from a man in his forties or fifties with acute or convalescent COVID-19. CDR3: CASSPMSGRASYNEQFF. The CDR3 DNA reads as TGTGCCAGCAGTCCAATGAGCGGGAGGGCCTCCTACAATGAGCAGTTCTTC.